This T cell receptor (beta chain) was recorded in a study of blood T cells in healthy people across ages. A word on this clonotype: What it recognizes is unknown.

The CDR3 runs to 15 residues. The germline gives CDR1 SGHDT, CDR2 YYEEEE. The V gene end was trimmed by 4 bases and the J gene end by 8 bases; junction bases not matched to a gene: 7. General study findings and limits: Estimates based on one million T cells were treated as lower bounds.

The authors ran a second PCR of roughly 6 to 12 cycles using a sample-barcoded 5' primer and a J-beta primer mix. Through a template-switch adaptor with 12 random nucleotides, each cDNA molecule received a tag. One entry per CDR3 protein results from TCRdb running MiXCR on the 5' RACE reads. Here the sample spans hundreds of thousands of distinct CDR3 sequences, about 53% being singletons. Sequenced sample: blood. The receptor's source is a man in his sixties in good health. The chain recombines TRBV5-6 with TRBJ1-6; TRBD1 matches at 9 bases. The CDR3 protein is CASSPTGTGYSPLHF. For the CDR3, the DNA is TGTGCCAGCAGCCCAACCGGGACAGGGTATTCACCCCTCCACTTT.